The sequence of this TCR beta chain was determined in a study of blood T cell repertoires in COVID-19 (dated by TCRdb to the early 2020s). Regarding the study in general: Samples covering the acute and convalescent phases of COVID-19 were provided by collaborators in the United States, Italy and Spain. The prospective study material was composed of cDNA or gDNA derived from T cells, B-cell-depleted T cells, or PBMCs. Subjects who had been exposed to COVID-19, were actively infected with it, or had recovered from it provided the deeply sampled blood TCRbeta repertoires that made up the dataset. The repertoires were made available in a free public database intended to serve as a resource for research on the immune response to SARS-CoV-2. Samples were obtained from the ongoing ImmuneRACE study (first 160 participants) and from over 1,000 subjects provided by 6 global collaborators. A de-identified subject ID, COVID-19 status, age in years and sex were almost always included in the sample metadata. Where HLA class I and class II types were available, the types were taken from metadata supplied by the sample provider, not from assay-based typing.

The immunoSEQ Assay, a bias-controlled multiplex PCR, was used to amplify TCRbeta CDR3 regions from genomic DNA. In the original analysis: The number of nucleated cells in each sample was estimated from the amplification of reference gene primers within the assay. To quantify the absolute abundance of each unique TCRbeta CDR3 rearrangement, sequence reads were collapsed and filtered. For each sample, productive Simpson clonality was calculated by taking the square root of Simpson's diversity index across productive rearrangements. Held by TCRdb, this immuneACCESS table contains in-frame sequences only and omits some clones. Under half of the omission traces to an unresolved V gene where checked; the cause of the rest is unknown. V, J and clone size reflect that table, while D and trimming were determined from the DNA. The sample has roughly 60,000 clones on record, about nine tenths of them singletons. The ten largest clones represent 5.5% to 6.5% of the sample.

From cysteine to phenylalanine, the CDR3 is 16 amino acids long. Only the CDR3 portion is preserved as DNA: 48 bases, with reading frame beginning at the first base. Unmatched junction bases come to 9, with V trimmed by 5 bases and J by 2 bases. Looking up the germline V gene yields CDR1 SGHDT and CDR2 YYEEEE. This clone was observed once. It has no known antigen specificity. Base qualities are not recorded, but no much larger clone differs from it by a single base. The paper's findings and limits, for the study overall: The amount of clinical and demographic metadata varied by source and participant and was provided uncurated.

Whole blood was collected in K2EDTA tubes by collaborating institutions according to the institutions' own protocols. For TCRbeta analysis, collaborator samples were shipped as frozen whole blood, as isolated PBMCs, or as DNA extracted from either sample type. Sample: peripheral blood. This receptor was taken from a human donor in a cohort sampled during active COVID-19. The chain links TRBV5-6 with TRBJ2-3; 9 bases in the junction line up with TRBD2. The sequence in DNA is TGTGCCAGCAGACAAAGCGGGAGGCACGACACAGATACGCAGTATTTT. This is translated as CASRQSGRHDTDTQYF.